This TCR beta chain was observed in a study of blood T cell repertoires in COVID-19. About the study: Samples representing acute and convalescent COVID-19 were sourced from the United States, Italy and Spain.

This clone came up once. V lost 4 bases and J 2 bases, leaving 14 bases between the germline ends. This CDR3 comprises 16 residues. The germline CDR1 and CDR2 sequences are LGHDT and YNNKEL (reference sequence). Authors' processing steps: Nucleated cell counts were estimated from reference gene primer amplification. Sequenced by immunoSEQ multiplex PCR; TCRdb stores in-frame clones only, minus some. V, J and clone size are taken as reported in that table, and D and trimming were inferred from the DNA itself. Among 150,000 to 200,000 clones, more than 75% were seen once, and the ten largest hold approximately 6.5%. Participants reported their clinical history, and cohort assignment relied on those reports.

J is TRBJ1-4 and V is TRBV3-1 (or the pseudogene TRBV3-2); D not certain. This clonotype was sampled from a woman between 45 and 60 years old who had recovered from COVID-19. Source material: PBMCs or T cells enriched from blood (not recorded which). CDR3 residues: CASSPVGGSTNEKLFF. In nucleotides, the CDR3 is TGTGCCAGCAGCCCTGTTGGAGGTTCGACTAATGAAAAACTGTTTTTT.